This T cell receptor (beta chain) was obtained from a study of long-term antiretroviral therapy in people with HIV. On this clone itself: The antigen is not known.

At survey level, the immunoSEQ assay was run in its v3.0 version. The protocol was immunoSEQ multiplex PCR, while the TCRdb copy is restricted to in-frame clones and leaves out a portion. The sample holds 22,000 or so clones, roughly 80% seen once. Regarding the study as a whole: Nothing was known about ART adherence, viral resistance or changes in therapy.

The CDR3 has 15 residues. Trimming removed 2 bases from V and 0 bases from J, with 10 bases in between. Germline lookup yields CDR1 SGHDT and CDR2 YYEEEE. The sequence was collected from a man aged 30 to 45 with HIV. The sample in question was unsorted PBMCs, obtained around 5.9 years after starting antiretroviral therapy. The chain carries TRBV5-6 and TRBJ2-3; D gene ambiguous. In DNA, the CDR3 is TGTGCCAGCAGCTTTGGCGGATCTAGCACAGATACGCAGTATTTT. Residues: CASSFGGSSTDTQYF.